A single sample is the source of the 24 T cell receptor beta chains below, sequenced in a study of T cell repertoires in cytomegalovirus infection. TCRdb used MiXCR to reprocess the reads, holding one entry per CDR3 protein. The table has roughly 500,000 distinct CDR3 sequences, roughly 10% seen once. Sequenced material: PBMCs. The source of these receptors is a human donor in good health (CMV status not recorded). Some clones in this sample may be carry-over from other donors' samples.

V is TRBV14 and J is TRBJ2-5; possible D gene TRBD2, 6 bases. The V gene's germline CDR1 is SGHDN and CDR2 FVKESK. V lost 1 base and J 3 bases, leaving 6 bases between the germline ends. The CDR3 sequence is 13 residues long. The CDR3 DNA reads as TGTGCCAGCAGCCAAGCGGGGGAAGAGACCCAGTACTTC. Residues: CASSQAGEETQYF.

This clonotype was seen ten or more times. The chain is built from TRBV7-2 and TRBJ2-7; D may match TRBD1 or TRBD2 (6 bases each). The CDR3 runs 14 residues. Germline loops: CDR1 SGHTA, CDR2 FQGNSA. The V gene lost 1 base and the J gene lost 2 bases, with 9 bases spanning the gap. As DNA, the CDR3 is TGTGCCAGCAGCTTAGGGGGGGCGGCCTACGAGCAGTACTTC. Translated, it gives CASSLGGAAYEQYF.

Many counts were recorded for this clonotype. This chain links TRBV7-4 with TRBJ1-2; TRBD1 agrees at 8 bases. The CDR3 totals 15 residues. Germline V gene data show CDR1 as SGHVT and CDR2 as SQSDAQ. Germline trimming cut 3 bases from V and 9 bases from J; bases unmatched to any gene: 12. Here the CDR3 DNA reads TGTGCCAGCAGCTTTTACCGGGACAGGAAACATTGCTACACCTTC. Protein product: CASSFYRDRKHCYTF.

A few counts support this clonotype. V is TRBV20-1 and J is TRBJ1-2; no clear D gene. CDR1 is DFQATT, CDR2 SNEGSKA, per germline (reference sequence). Trimming shortened V by 3 bases and J by 6 bases, and 14 bases separated the two germline ends. The CDR3 has 13 residues. The CDR3 nucleotides are TGCAGTGCTAGTTTAATCGGTCGGCATGGCTACACCTTC. Amino acids: CSASLIGRHGYTF.

The rearrangement links TRBV18 to TRBJ2-5; the match to TRBD2 covers 11 bases. CDR1 is KGHSH, CDR2 LQKENI, per germline. The CDR3 has 20 amino acids. V lost 0 bases and J lost 0; bases outside the gene matches: 12. The CDR3 coding sequence is TGTGCCAGCTCACCACCAAATGAAGGTCCTAGCGGGGGGTACCAAGAGACCCAGTACTTC. It yields the protein CASSPPNEGPSGGYQETQYF.

This clonotype was recorded many times. This rearrangement joins TRBV7-2 to TRBJ2-7; no clear D gene. This CDR3 has 15 residues. Germline CDR1 and CDR2: SGHTA and FQGNSA. The V end lost 4 bases, the J end lost 0 bases, and 13 bases lay between the germline ends. The CDR3 here is CASSYGGITSYEQYF. CDR3 in DNA: TGTGCCAGCAGCTACGGCGGAATCACCTCCTACGAGCAGTACTTC.

Details on this clonotype: A single base separates this from a much larger clone, so it may be a read error. The chain is built from TRBV7-9 and TRBJ2-2; D ambiguous. Per the germline V gene, CDR1 is SEHNR and CDR2 is FQNEAQ (reference sequence). The CDR3 is 14 residues long. V lost 5 bases and J lost 3, with 10 bases in between. DNA for the CDR3: TGTGCCAGCAGCAATCGGGCCGACACCGGGGAGCTGTTTTTT. As protein: CASSNRADTGELFF.

This clonotype has a count of ten or more. V and J are TRBV7-2 and TRBJ2-1; D is undetermined. Trimming removed 2 bases from V and 13 bases from J, with 9 bases in between. The CDR3 loop spans 11 amino acids. The germline V gene has CDR1 SGHTA and CDR2 FQGNSA. As DNA, the CDR3 is TGTGCCAGCAGCTTAAGCCAGATCCAGTTCTTC. It specifies CASSLSQIQFF.

At least ten counts were recorded for this clonotype. The J gene is TRBJ2-5, the V gene TRBV23-1, with 12 bases identical to TRBD2. TRBV23-1 is an open reading frame whose function is uncertain. This CDR3 contains 20 residues. The V segment lost 2 bases and the J segment 5 bases; nucleotides outside the gene matches: 18. DNA of the CDR3: TGCGCCAGCAGTCAACCGATGGAGAATCTAGCGGGAGGGCCAGGGGAGACCCAGTACTTC. The encoded protein is CASSQPMENLAGGPGETQYF.

Many counts were recorded for this clonotype. The V call is TRBV20-1, the J call TRBJ2-7; perhaps TRBD2 as D (6 bases). Trimming shortened V by 0 bases and J by 0 bases, and 9 bases separated the two germline ends. CDR1 and CDR2 from the germline V gene are DFQATT and SNEGSKA (reference sequence). There are 14 residues in the CDR3. The CDR3 DNA follows: TGCAGTGCTAGAGATGTGGGGGGCTCCTACGAGCAGTACTTC. This codes for CSARDVGGSYEQYF.

The J gene is TRBJ1-2, the V gene TRBV6-6; 11 positions match TRBD1. Germline values: CDR1 MNHNY, CDR2 SVGAGI (reference sequence). This CDR3 is built from 18 residues. The V segment lost 2 bases and the J segment 6 bases; nucleotides outside the gene matches: 14. The CDR3: CASSYPIGQGATQHGYTF. As DNA, the CDR3 is TGTGCCAGCAGTTACCCGATAGGACAGGGGGCTACCCAACATGGCTACACCTTC.

The chain combines TRBV30 with TRBJ2-5, with a possible D match to TRBD1 (5 bases). This CDR3 comprises 15 residues. The germline gives CDR1 GTSNPN, CDR2 SVGIG (reference sequence). V shed 0 bases and J shed 1 base, with 12 bases lying between them. CDR3 bases: TGTGCCTGGAGTGTCGACAGTTGGATCCAAGAGACCCAGTACTTC. Translating it yields CAWSVDSWIQETQYF.

This clonotype was seen repeatedly, ten times or more. This chain uses TRBV7-9 with TRBJ2-7; 9 bases are shared with TRBD1. The junction had 13 bases not matched to a gene; V was cut back by 7 bases and J by 3 bases. Germline V gives CDR1 SEHNR, CDR2 FQNEAQ (reference sequence). CDR3 size: 16 residues. CDR3 in amino acids: CASIQRAGTGLYEQYF. The CDR3 region has the DNA TGTGCCAGCATCCAGCGGGCTGGGACAGGGCTCTACGAGCAGTACTTC.

This clonotype was seen repeatedly, ten times or more. The chain combines TRBV7-6 with TRBJ2-1; 8 bases match TRBD1. The length of the CDR3 is 16 residues. V lost 5 bases and J lost 2; bases outside the gene matches: 8. Germline V lookup: CDR1 SGHVS, CDR2 FNYEAQ. CDR3 residues: CASSPRGPGAYNEQFF. The CDR3 DNA is TGTGCCAGCAGCCCCAGGGGGCCGGGGGCCTACAATGAGCAGTTCTTC.

The sample holds many counts of this clonotype. V and J are TRBV6-5 and TRBJ2-3, with D perhaps TRBD2 (6 bases). Germline V gene lookup returns CDR1 MNHEY and CDR2 SVGAGI. With 3 bases removed from V and 5 bases from J, the gap between germline ends came to 6 bases. This CDR3 has 12 residues. CDR3 sequence (DNA): TGTGCCAGCAGTTATAGCGGAGATACGCAGTATTTT. Protein sequence: CASSYSGDTQYF.

This clonotype was seen many times. V usage is TRBV7-8 and J usage is TRBJ1-1, with a possible D match to TRBD1 (6 bases). Germline loops: CDR1 SGHVS, CDR2 FQNEAQ. The CDR3 runs to 17 residues. V shed 8 bases and J shed 1 base, with 23 bases lying between them. As DNA, the CDR3 is TGTGCCAGCGGTTTAGTACTCCCGGGACACCAGAACACTGAAGCTTTCTTT. This codes for CASGLVLPGHQNTEAFF.

There are many counts of this clonotype. The J gene is TRBJ2-2, the V gene TRBV7-9, with TRBD2 matching over 13 bases. V shed 8 bases and J 2 bases; nucleotides not matched to a gene: 5. The CDR3 is 16 residues long. The germline V gene has CDR1 SEHNR and CDR2 FQNEAQ (reference sequence). The CDR3 spells CASRTSGRLNTGELFF. The CDR3 region has the DNA TGTGCCAGCCGGACTAGCGGGAGACTAAACACCGGGGAGCTGTTTTTT.

This clonotype was detected a few times. The V and J genes are TRBV4-2 and TRBJ2-3; 8 bases line up with TRBD2. This CDR3 has 16 amino acids. V was pared by 3 bases and J by 6 bases, with 11 bases of the junction left unmatched. CDR1 and CDR2 from the germline V gene are LGHNA and YNFKEQ. Here the CDR3 DNA reads TGTGCCAGCAGCCACGCCTCTAGCGGGCTCCGGGATACGCAGTATTTT. Translated, it gives CASSHASSGLRDTQYF.

The table lists this clonotype with many counts. A junction end diverges from the germline sequence, so it may reflect a read error. This rearrangement joins TRBV5-1 to TRBJ1-2; D is perhaps TRBD1 (6 bases). Per the germline V gene, CDR1 is SGHRS and CDR2 is YFSETQ. The CDR3 is made up of 13 amino acids. The CDR3 DNA is TGCGCCAGCAGCCTAACGGGACAAGCTCCGAGGGCCTTC. This codes for CASSLTGQAPRAF.

The table lists this clonotype with many counts. The CDR3 region has the DNA TGCAGTGCTAGAGTAGCGGGGGGGCTAGTTGGTGAGCAGTTCTTC. Translating it yields CSARVAGGLVGEQFF. The chain employs TRBV20-1 and TRBJ2-1, with 11 bases that match TRBD2. Trimming at V came to 1 base and at J to 9 bases, leaving 8 bases not matched to a gene. The V gene's germline CDR1 is DFQATT and CDR2 SNEGSKA (reference sequence). The CDR3 runs to 15 residues.

This chain joins TRBV28 and TRBJ2-3, with TRBD2 as a possible D gene (5 bases). The CDR3 covers 14 residues. V was trimmed by 5 bases and J by 3 bases, leaving 12 bases between them. Germline CDR1 is MDHEN and CDR2 is SYDVKM. CDR3 bases: TGTGCCAGCAGTCCCGCGGAGGCGACAGATACGCAGTATTTT. Translating it yields CASSPAEATDTQYF.

This CDR3 reads CASSITGTSNYGYTF. The CDR3 nucleotides read TGTGCCAGTAGTATAACAGGGACGTCAAACTATGGCTACACCTTC. The V call is TRBV19, the J call TRBJ1-2; possibly TRBD1 for D (6 bases). Germline V gives CDR1 LNHDA, CDR2 SQIVND (reference sequence). V was trimmed by 2 bases and J by 2 bases, leaving 12 bases between them. The CDR3 contains 15 residues.

The chain employs TRBV5-6 and TRBJ1-5; possibly TRBD1 for D (5 bases). CDR1 is SGHDT, CDR2 YYEEEE, per germline. Trimming took 6 bases from V and 4 from J, leaving 14 bases between them. The CDR3 consists of 14 residues. In DNA, the CDR3 is TGTGCCAGCACTAACTCGGGGGGGAATCAGCCCCAGCATTTT. Translating it yields CASTNSGGNQPQHF.

This clonotype was picked up many times. The genes are TRBV7-3 and TRBJ1-3; TRBD1 is a possible D gene (5 bases). V was shortened by 4 bases and J by 4 bases, with 14 bases between the two germline ends. The germline gives CDR1 SGHTA, CDR2 FQGTGA. This CDR3 region has 15 residues. The CDR3 DNA is TGTGCCAGCAGCTCCGGGGCCTCTGCCGGAAACACCATATATTTT. It encodes CASSSGASAGNTIYF.